This T cell receptor beta chain came from a study of CD4 T cells in relation to SARS-CoV-2 and coronaviruses. Study-wide background: ViraFEST: roughly 10-day antigen culture of PBMCs, then TCR beta CDR3 sequencing. Negative control cultures got HIV-1 Nef peptides or no peptide.

Before the COVID-19 pandemic, during about 2011-2019, CD4+ T cells were taken from unexposed donors. Isolation of CD4+ T cells took place after about 9 days in culture. Fresh IL-2 medium replaced half the medium on days 3 and 7. The germline V gene encodes CDR1 SGHVS and CDR2 FQNEAQ. V lost 4 bases and J lost 6, with 12 bases in between. The CDR3 is 13 amino acids. Method: immunoSEQ multiplex PCR; TCRdb's copy keeps in-frame clones and lacks some. Of 20,000 to 25,000 clones listed, over 65% were seen once; the top ten hold 17%. Concerning this clone: Its antigen is still unknown.

The V and J genes are TRBV7-8 and TRBJ1-1; TRBD1 might be the D (5 bases). The origin of this receptor is a human donor in good health. The source material was CD4+ T cells from PBMCs, cultured in vitro. The CDR3 nucleotides are TGTGCCAGCAGCTCGGGACTTATCCCTGAAGCTTTCTTT. Protein product: CASSSGLIPEAFF. The full variable domain, its missing parts supplied by reference TRBV7-8 and TRBJ1-1, is GAGVSQSPRYKVAKRGQDVALRCDPISGHVSLFWYQQALGQGPEFLTYFQNEAQLDKSGLPSDRFFAERPEGSVSTLKIQRTQQEDSAVYLCASSSGLIPEAFFGQGTRLTVV.